This is a list of T cell receptor beta chains from one sample in a study of T cells in Graves' hyperthyroidism and ophthalmopathy. TCRdb analysed the multiplex PCR reads with MiXCR anew, one entry per CDR3 protein. The table shows 490,000 or so distinct CDR3 sequences, with 15% to 20% occurring only once. Input material: blood. The origin of the receptors is a woman in her twenties or thirties with Graves' ophthalmopathy. Both conserved end residues are part of each CDR3. D genes are given only for firm matches. Size is stated for part of the rows, as once, few or many counts, or as a class when the clone is expanded.

D | J | V | size | DNA | CDR3
- | TRBJ1-1 | TRBV27 | - | TGTGCCAGCAATAAGGCAGGGGAAGCTTTCTTT | CASNKAGEAFF
- | TRBJ2-5 | TRBV6-2/TRBV6-3 | many | TGTGCCAGCAGTTATTCGTCAGGGGTCCATTTTCAAGAGACCCAGTACTTC | CASSYSSGVHFQETQYF
TRBD1 | TRBJ2-7 | TRBV2 | many | TGTGCCAGCAGCGACCCAACACAGGGGGCCTCCTACGAGCAGTACTTC | CASSDPTQGASYEQYF
TRBD2 | TRBJ2-2 | TRBV4-3 | - | TGCGCCAGCAGCCAAGGGGTAGCGGGTGGGACCGGGGAGCTGTTTTTT | CASSQGVAGGTGELFF
- | TRBJ2-3 | TRBV19 | few | TGTGCCAGTTCGATAGGGGCGCCTAGCACAGATACGCAGTATTTT | CASSIGAPSTDTQYF
- | TRBJ1-2 | TRBV11-2 | few | TGTGCCAGCAGCTTATCCCGGGGAGGATATGGCTACACCTTC | CASSLSRGGYGYTF
TRBD1 | TRBJ2-1 | TRBV30 | - | TGTGCCTGGAGTGCGACAGGGGGGGGGTACAATGAGCAGTTCTTC | CAWSATGGGYNEQFF
- | TRBJ2-4 | TRBV7-9 | - | TGTGCCAGCAGCTTATGGGTTTCGGGGGCGAGTTGGGCCAAAAACATTCAGTACTTC | CASSLWVSGASWAKNIQYF
TRBD1 | TRBJ2-5 | TRBV20-1 | many | TGCAGTGCTAGTGGACAGGTTGAGACCCAGTACTTC | CSASGQVETQYF
- | TRBJ1-1 | TRBV5-1 | many | TGCGCCAGCAGCTCGGCGCGGGGGGACACTGAAGCTTTCTTT | CASSSARGDTEAFF